This T cell receptor beta chain was profiled in a study of CD8 T cells in Susac syndrome. Study-level points and caveats: By the study's own acknowledgment, its TCR sequencing and HLA analysis included relatively few individuals.

The CDR3 extends over 14 amino acids. With 3 bases clipped from V and 4 bases from J, the junction kept 2 bases outside the gene matches. The germline CDR1 and CDR2 sequences are LNHDA and SQIVND (reference sequence). An amount of RNA that ranged from roughly 0.5 to 1 ug was reverse transcribed with random hexamers. Via MiXCR, TCRdb re-called the immunoSEQ multiplex PCR reads, giving one row per CDR3 protein. The data hold fewer than 300,000 distinct CDR3 sequences, with 70% to 90% observed a single time. Concerning this clonotype: Its antigen is unknown.

CD8+ and CD4+ T cells from blood underwent TCR beta sequencing, which was carried out in a high-throughput format. It was treatment-naive patients with stable or active relapsing-remitting disease who made up the multiple sclerosis controls. TEMRA cells were FACS-enriched, with CD8+ and CD4+ T cells isolated negatively. This rearrangement joins TRBV19 to TRBJ1-4, with 7 nucleotides matching TRBD1. The sequenced sample was CD8+ T cells from PBMCs. The sequence came from a human donor with multiple sclerosis. CDR3 protein: CASSMGQLNEKLFF. CDR3 in DNA: TGTGCCAGTAGTATGGGACAGCTTAATGAAAAACTGTTTTTT.